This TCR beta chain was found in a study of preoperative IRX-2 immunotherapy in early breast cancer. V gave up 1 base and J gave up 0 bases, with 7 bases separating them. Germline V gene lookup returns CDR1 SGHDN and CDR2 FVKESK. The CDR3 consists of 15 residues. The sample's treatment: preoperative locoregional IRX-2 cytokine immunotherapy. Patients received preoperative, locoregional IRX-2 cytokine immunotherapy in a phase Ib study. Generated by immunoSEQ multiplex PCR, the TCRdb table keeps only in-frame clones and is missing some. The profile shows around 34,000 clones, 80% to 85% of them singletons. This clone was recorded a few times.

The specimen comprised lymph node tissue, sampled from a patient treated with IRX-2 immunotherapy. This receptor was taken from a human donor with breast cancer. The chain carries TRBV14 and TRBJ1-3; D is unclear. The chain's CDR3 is CASSQVVLSGNTIYF. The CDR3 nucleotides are TGTGCCAGCAGCCAAGTCGTTCTCTCTGGAAACACCATATATTTT.